The 29 T cell receptor beta chains presented below share a single source sample, sequenced in a study of blood T cell repertoires in COVID-19. Clones were sequenced by immunoSEQ multiplex PCR, and TCRdb holds only the in-frame ones, with some missing. The repertoire includes some 70,000 clones, around 89% of them detected once, and roughly 0.58% sits in the top ten. The specimen was peripheral blood. Receptors were obtained from a man in his sixties with acute or convalescent COVID-19.

This chain joins TRBV10-3 and TRBJ2-7; 9 nucleotides match TRBD1. There are 14 residues in the CDR3. Looked up from germline, CDR1 is ENHRY and CDR2 is SYGVKD. V shed 10 bases and J 1 base; nucleotides not matched to a gene: 8. In DNA form, the CDR3 reads TGTGCCACCACTACCGGGACAGGGTCCTACGAGCAGTACTTC. This sequence encodes CATTTGTGSYEQYF.

The V and J genes are TRBV5-1 and TRBJ1-4; possible D gene TRBD1, 5 bases. Germline V gives CDR1 SGHRS, CDR2 YFSETQ. CDR3 length: 14 amino acids. Trimming pared 4 bases from V and 6 bases from J, leaving 13 bases between. The CDR3 nucleotides are TGCGCCAGCAGCGTGGACACACAGCATGAAAAACTGTTTTTT. Translating it yields CASSVDTQHEKLFF. The whole variable domain, remainder taken from reference TRBV5-1 and TRBJ1-4, is KAGVTQTPRYLIKTRGQQVTLSCSPISGHRSVSWYQQTPGQGLQFLFEYFSETQRNKGNFPGRFSGRQFSNSRSEMNVSTLELGDSALYLCASSVDTQHEKLFFGSGTQLSVL.

The chain uses TRBV29-1 and TRBJ2-1, with D possibly matching TRBD2 (5 bases). This CDR3 is built from 12 residues. From germline, CDR1 is SQVTM and CDR2 ANQGSEA. The CDR3 sequence is CRVKSGYNEQFF. Written as DNA, the CDR3 is TGCAGAGTGAAAAGCGGATACAATGAGCAGTTCTTC.

The chain carries TRBV5-1 and TRBJ2-7; 9 bases fit TRBD1. The CDR3 consists of 14 residues. V lost 3 bases and J lost 4; bases outside the gene matches: 5. In germline, CDR1 is SGHRS, CDR2 YFSETQ. The CDR3 DNA reads as TGCGCCAGCAGCTCGTTACAGGGGGCTTACGAGCAGTACTTC. The encoded protein is CASSSLQGAYEQYF.

This clone was seen only once. The chain is built from TRBV21-1 and TRBJ2-2; the table calls TRBD1, which could not be checked here. TRBV21-1 is a pseudogene locus. This CDR3 region has 17 residues. The DNA of the CDR3 is TGTGCCAGCAGCCCTATGACGAGGGACAGAGATGGCGGGGAGCTGTTTTTT. This gives the protein CASSPMTRDRDGGELFF.

This clone was seen only once. The rearrangement links TRBV5-6 to TRBJ2-7, with 8 nucleotides matching TRBD2. This CDR3 contains 15 residues. Germline CDR1 and CDR2: SGHDT and YYEEEE. After removal of 0 bases from V and 3 bases from J, the junction contained 5 bases not matched to a gene. The CDR3 spells CASSLETGGFYEQYF. Here the CDR3 DNA reads TGTGCCAGCAGCTTGGAGACGGGGGGGTTCTACGAGCAGTACTTC.

The chain uses TRBV5-6 and TRBJ2-1; D is undetermined. The ends were cut back, 1 base at V and 7 bases at J, with 15 bases in the middle. Germline V CDR1 and CDR2: SGHDT, YYEEEE. This CDR3 has 15 residues. This CDR3 is CASSLLDPRRNEQFF. CDR3 nucleotide sequence: TGTGCCAGCAGCTTGCTCGACCCCCGGCGGAATGAGCAGTTCTTC.

V gene TRBV25-1 combines with J gene TRBJ1-1; a weak D match, TRBD1 (5 bases). Germline loops: CDR1 MGHDK, CDR2 SYGVNS. V lost 2 bases, J lost 2 bases, and 9 bases lay in between. The CDR3 has 14 residues. CDR3 loop: CASSETGVNTEAFF. As DNA, the CDR3 is TGTGCCAGCAGTGAAACAGGCGTTAACACTGAAGCTTTCTTT.

This clone was observed once. V gene TRBV7-6 combines with J gene TRBJ1-5, with D perhaps matching TRBD1 (5 bases). Trimming pared 1 base from V and 5 bases from J, leaving 12 bases between. Germline-derived CDR1 and CDR2 are SGHVS and FNYEAQ. This CDR3 has 15 residues. The DNA for the CDR3 is TGTGCCAGCAGCTTAGATATAGGAGGGGATCAGCCCCAGCATTTT. Its protein product is CASSLDIGGDQPQHF.

This rearrangement joins TRBV19 to TRBJ1-5; TRBD1 is a possible D gene (6 bases). The germline V gene has CDR1 LNHDA and CDR2 SQIVND (reference sequence). V lost 2 bases and J 6 bases, leaving 11 bases between the germline ends. This CDR3 spans 14 amino acids. The CDR3 DNA is TGTGCCAGTAGTATACACAGGGACGGTCAGCCCCAGCATTTT. It specifies CASSIHRDGQPQHF.

As DNA, the CDR3 is TGTGCCAGCAGGTACATGGGCGGGTCAACGGGCTACACCTTC. This translates into CASRYMGGSTGYTF. The V call is TRBV2, the J call TRBJ1-2; D not certain. Germline-derived CDR1 and CDR2 are SNHLY and FYNNEI. This CDR3 has 14 amino acids. Deletions cut 6 bases from V and 8 bases from J, with 19 bases between. Full variable domain (outside the CDR3, taken from reference TRBV2 and TRBJ1-2): EPEVTQTPSHQVTQMGQEVILRCVPISNHLYFYWYRQILGQKVEFLVSFYNNEISEKSEIFDDQFSVERPDGSNFTLKIRSTKLEDSAMYFCASRYMGGSTGYTFGSGTRLTVV.

The chain is built from TRBV29-1 and TRBJ1-1, with unresolved D. This CDR3 is 12 amino acids long. Germline lookup yields CDR1 SQVTM and CDR2 ANQGSEA. V was cut by 4 bases and J by 4 bases, with 10 bases left in between. The CDR3 spells CSVGGRGTEAFF. CDR3 nucleotide sequence: TGCAGCGTTGGAGGGCGGGGCACTGAAGCTTTCTTT.

The chain carries TRBV6-5 and TRBJ1-3; D remains ambiguous. Germline V lookup: CDR1 MNHEY, CDR2 SVGAGI. V was shortened by 0 bases and J by 1 base, with 7 bases between the two germline ends. The CDR3 runs to 15 residues. The CDR3 spells CASSYSLESGNTIYF. CDR3 bases: TGTGCCAGCAGTTACTCGTTGGAGTCTGGAAACACCATATATTTT.

The CDR3 DNA follows: TGTGCCTGGGCAGGGAACGGGGAGACCCAGTACTTC. Translation gives CAWAGNGETQYF. The chain links TRBV30 to TRBJ2-5; tentative D call: TRBD1 (5 bases). CDR1 is GTSNPN, CDR2 SVGIG, per germline (reference sequence). The CDR3 runs 12 residues. Trimming removed 5 bases from V and 5 bases from J, with 12 bases in between.

The genes are TRBV18 and TRBJ2-1; 7 bases fit TRBD2. Germline CDR1 is KGHSH and CDR2 is LQKENI. The CDR3 runs to 15 residues. V was pared by 0 bases and J by 1 base, with 0 bases of the junction left unmatched. The CDR3 DNA reads as TGTGCCAGCTCACCACCCGGGGGGTCCTACAATGAGCAGTTCTTC. This encodes CASSPPGGSYNEQFF. Looking up the rest from reference TRBV18 and TRBJ2-1 gives the full variable domain: NAGVMQNPRHLVRRRGQEARLRCSPMKGHSHVYWYRQLPEEGLKFMVYLQKENIIDESGMPKERFSAEFPKEGPSILRIQQVVRGDSAAYFCASSPPGGSYNEQFFGPGTRLTVL.

The chain recombines TRBV2 with TRBJ1-2; 7 positions match TRBD1. Germline CDR1 is SNHLY and CDR2 is FYNNEI. After removal of 6 bases from V and 5 bases from J, the junction contained 9 bases not matched to a gene. The CDR3 is 14 residues long. In DNA, the CDR3 is TGTGCCAGCAGAAACGAAAGACAGGGTTATGGCTACACCTTC. This codes for CASRNERQGYGYTF.

The CDR3 DNA follows: TGTGCCAGTACATGGGGGCGCGGGAGTCAGCCCCAGCATTTT. This codes for CASTWGRGSQPQHF. The chain uses TRBV19 and TRBJ1-5; D might be TRBD1 (6 bases). The germline V and J ends were trimmed by 7 bases and 6 bases, with 16 bases remaining between them. The CDR3 is 14 residues long. From germline, CDR1 is LNHDA and CDR2 SQIVND (reference sequence).

A note on this clone: Germline and junction disagree at one end, which may indicate a read error. The J gene is TRBJ2-5, the V gene TRBV6-5; a weak D match, TRBD1 (6 bases). This CDR3 region has 10 residues. Looked up from germline, CDR1 is MNHEY and CDR2 is SVGAGI. CDR3 amino acids: CERGWETQYF. The CDR3 DNA reads as TGCGAAAGGGGGTGGGAGACCCAGTACTTC.

This chain links TRBV6-5 with TRBJ2-1; 9 nucleotides line up with TRBD1. Germline trimming cut 8 bases from V and 7 bases from J; bases unmatched to any gene: 9. The CDR3 has 14 residues. Germline CDR1 is MNHEY and CDR2 is SVGAGI. The CDR3 is CASPTGTGSNEQFF. CDR3 DNA: TGTGCCAGCCCTACCGGGACAGGGTCGAATGAGCAGTTCTTC.

The chain joins TRBV6-5 to TRBJ2-7; 8 bases agree with TRBD1. The CDR3 is made up of 13 amino acids. Germline V gene data show CDR1 as MNHEY and CDR2 as SVGAGI. The V gene end was trimmed by 10 bases and the J gene end by 4 bases; junction bases not matched to a gene: 9. DNA for the CDR3: TGTGCCACCGTGACAGGGGCCGAGTACGAGCAGTACTTC. It is translated as CATVTGAEYEQYF.

The genes are TRBV2 and TRBJ2-1; D is unresolved. V lost 6 bases to trimming and J lost 6 bases, with 12 bases between them. Germline V gives CDR1 SNHLY, CDR2 FYNNEI. The CDR3 is 13 residues long. The CDR3 nucleotides read TGTGCCAGCAGCCCCCAGTCTCTCAATGAGCAGTTCTTC. Encoded protein: CASSPQSLNEQFF.

The chain uses TRBV27 and TRBJ1-5, with 8 bases aligning to TRBD1. With 0 bases clipped from V and 2 bases from J, the junction kept 3 bases outside the gene matches. The CDR3 is made up of 16 amino acids. Germline V gene sequence: CDR1 MNHEY, CDR2 SMNVEV (reference sequence). CDR3 sequence reads: CASSLSVTGGNQPQHF. CDR3 bases: TGTGCCAGCAGTTTATCCGTGACAGGGGGCAATCAGCCCCAGCATTTT.

The CDR3 reads CASSSRREPNEKLFF. The CDR3, as DNA: TGTGCCAGCAGCTCAAGGAGGGAGCCTAATGAAAAACTGTTTTTT. This chain connects TRBV5-6 to TRBJ1-4; D is unresolved. Germline V lookup: CDR1 SGHDT, CDR2 YYEEEE. Trimming left V 3 bases short and J 3 bases short, with 12 bases between. The CDR3 contains 15 residues.

CDR3 bases: TGCGCCAGCAGCTCTCCGGGACTAGCGGGAGATGCCTACGAGCAGTACTTC. It codes for CASSSPGLAGDAYEQYF. V gene TRBV5-1 combines with J gene TRBJ2-7, with 14 positions matching TRBD2. There are 17 residues in the CDR3. CDR1 and CDR2 from the germline V gene are SGHRS and YFSETQ. The V gene end was trimmed by 3 bases and the J gene end by 2 bases; junction bases not matched to a gene: 7.

This chain joins TRBV9 and TRBJ1-2; D gene uncertain. Germline V gene data show CDR1 as SGDLS and CDR2 as YYNGEE. CDR3 length equals 13 residues. Trimming stripped 0 bases from V and 8 bases from J, with 11 bases between. The CDR3 protein is CASSVGSFGGYTF. The CDR3 DNA sequence: TGTGCCAGCAGCGTAGGGAGTTTCGGGGGCTACACCTTC.

Remarks on this clone: One junction end disagrees with the germline gene, perhaps due to a read error. The chain has TRBV5-1 and TRBJ1-4; the D is unclear. The germline V gene encodes CDR1 SGHRS and CDR2 YFSETQ. The CDR3 is 14 amino acids. The CDR3 region is CASRLEPTNEKLFF. In DNA, the CDR3 is TGCGCCAGCAGATTGGAGCCAACTAATGAAAAACTGTTTTTT.

The chain carries TRBV11-3 and TRBJ2-1, with TRBD2 identical over 9 bases. V shed 3 bases and J 9 bases; nucleotides not matched to a gene: 9. Germline values: CDR1 SGHNT, CDR2 YENEEA. There are 15 residues in the CDR3. In DNA, the CDR3 is TGTGCCAGCAGCTTGAGAGGGACTAGCAACGCTGAGCAGTTCTTC. Encoded protein: CASSLRGTSNAEQFF.

This rearrangement joins TRBV3-1 (or the pseudogene TRBV3-2) to TRBJ2-1, with TRBD2 matching over 11 bases. The CDR3 extends over 16 amino acids. Per the germline V gene, CDR1 is LGHDT and CDR2 is YNNKEL (reference sequence). Unmatched junction bases numbered 3, after V lost 3 bases and J lost 2 bases. The CDR3 DNA reads as TGTGCCAGCAGCCATCTAGCGGGGGGCGCCTACAATGAGCAGTTCTTC. Its protein product is CASSHLAGGAYNEQFF.

The V gene is TRBV5-4, the J gene TRBJ2-2; the match to TRBD1 covers 10 bases. The germline V gene has CDR1 SGHNT and CDR2 YYREEE (reference sequence). V lost 4 bases and J lost 3; bases outside the gene matches: 3. The CDR3 consists of 15 residues. The DNA of the CDR3 is TGTGCCAGCAGCATAGGGACAGGGGACACCGGGGAGCTGTTTTTT. Protein product: CASSIGTGDTGELFF.